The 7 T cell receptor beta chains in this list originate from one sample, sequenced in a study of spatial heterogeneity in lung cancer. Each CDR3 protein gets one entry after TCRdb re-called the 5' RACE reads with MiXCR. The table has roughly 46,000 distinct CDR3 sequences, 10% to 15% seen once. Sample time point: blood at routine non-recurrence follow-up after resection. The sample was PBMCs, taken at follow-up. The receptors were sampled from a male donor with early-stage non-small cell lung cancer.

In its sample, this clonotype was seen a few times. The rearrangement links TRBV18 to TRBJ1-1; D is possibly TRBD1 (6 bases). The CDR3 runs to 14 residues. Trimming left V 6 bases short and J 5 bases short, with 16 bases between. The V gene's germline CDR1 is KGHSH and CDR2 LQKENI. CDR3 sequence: CASSPSGGQTEAFF. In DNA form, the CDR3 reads TGTGCCAGCTCTCCGTCCGGGGGGCAAACTGAAGCTTTCTTT.

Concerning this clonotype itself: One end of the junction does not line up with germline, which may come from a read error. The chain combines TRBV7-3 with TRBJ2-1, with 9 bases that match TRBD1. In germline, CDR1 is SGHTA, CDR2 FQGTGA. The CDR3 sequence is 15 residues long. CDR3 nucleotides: TGTGCCAGCGGCTTAGGGACAGGGCGTTTCAATGAGCAGTTCTTC. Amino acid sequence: CASGLGTGRFNEQFF.

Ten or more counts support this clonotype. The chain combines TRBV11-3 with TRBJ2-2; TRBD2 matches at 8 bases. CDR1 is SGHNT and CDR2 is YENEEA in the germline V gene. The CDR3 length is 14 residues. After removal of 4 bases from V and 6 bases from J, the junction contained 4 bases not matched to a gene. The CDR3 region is CASSSTREAGELFF. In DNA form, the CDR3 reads TGTGCCAGCAGCTCTACGCGGGAGGCCGGGGAGCTGTTTTTT.

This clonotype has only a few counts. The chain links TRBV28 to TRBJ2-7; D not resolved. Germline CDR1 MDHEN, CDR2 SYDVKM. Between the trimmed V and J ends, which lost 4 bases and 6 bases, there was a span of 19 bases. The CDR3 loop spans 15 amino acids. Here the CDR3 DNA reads TGTGCCAGCAGTTCTCCTGACAACCCCCGGCGCGAGCAGTACTTC. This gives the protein CASSSPDNPRREQYF.

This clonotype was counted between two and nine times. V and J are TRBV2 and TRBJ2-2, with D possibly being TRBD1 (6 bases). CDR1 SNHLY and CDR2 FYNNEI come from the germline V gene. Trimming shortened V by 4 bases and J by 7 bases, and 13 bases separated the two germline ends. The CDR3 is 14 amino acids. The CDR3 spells CASSVDRGLGELFF. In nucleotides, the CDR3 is TGTGCCAGCAGTGTGGACAGAGGGCTCGGGGAGCTGTTTTTT.

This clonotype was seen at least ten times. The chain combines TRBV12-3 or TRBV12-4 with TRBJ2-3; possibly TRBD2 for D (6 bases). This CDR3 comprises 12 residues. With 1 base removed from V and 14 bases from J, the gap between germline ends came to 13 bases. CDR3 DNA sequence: TGTGCCAGCAGTTTAGGGAGGGTATACGGGTATTTT. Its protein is CASSLGRVYGYF.

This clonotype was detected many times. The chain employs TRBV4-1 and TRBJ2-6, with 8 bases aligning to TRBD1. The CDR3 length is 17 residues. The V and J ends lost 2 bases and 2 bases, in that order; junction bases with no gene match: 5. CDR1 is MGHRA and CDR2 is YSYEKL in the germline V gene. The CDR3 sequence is CASSQPTGEPGANVLTF. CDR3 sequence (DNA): TGCGCCAGCAGCCAACCGACAGGGGAGCCTGGGGCCAACGTCCTGACTTTC.